The rows below give T cell receptor beta chains drawn from one sample of a study of radiation and T cells in renal cell carcinoma. The repertoire was sequenced with immunoSEQ multiplex PCR; TCRdb's copy has only in-frame clones and lacks some. The repertoire has 100,000 to 150,000 clones, approximately 78% of them found once; the top ten carry approximately 2%. The specimen comprised blood, sampled from a patient whose treatment included radiotherapy and nephrectomy. These receptors originate from a woman aged 60 to 75 with renal cell carcinoma. The CDR3 runs from the conserved cysteine through the conserved F or W. D genes are given only for firm matches. Clone size appears in some rows only: once, few, many, or a class for an expanded clone.

clone_size	d_call	cdr3_length	v_call	j_call	cdr3_nt	cdr3_aa
.	.	13	TRBV27	TRBJ1-2	TGTGCCAGCAGTCCCACCTCCTTGGGCGGCTACACCTTC	CASSPTSLGGYTF
.	.	16	TRBV9	TRBJ2-4	TGTGCCAGCAGCGCCTCACCCGTGGCTGCCAAAAACATTCAGTACTTC	CASSASPVAAKNIQYF
.	.	14	TRBV15	TRBJ1-1	TGTGCCACCATCGGAGGGACGGTGAACACTGAAGCTTTCTTT	CATIGGTVNTEAFF
once	.	14	TRBV27	TRBJ2-5	TGTGCCAGCAGTTTACAACGGGCCTCCGAGACCCAGTACTTC	CASSLQRASETQYF
.	.	14	TRBV5-4	TRBJ2-6	TGTGCCAGCAGGCAGGGTTCTGGGGCCAACGTCCTGACTTTC	CASRQGSGANVLTF
.	.	15	TRBV4-3	TRBJ2-7	TGCGCCAGCAGCCAAGAAGCGGGTACTAGTGGGGAGCAGTACTTC	CASSQEAGTSGEQYF
.	.	10	TRBV20-1	TRBJ2-5	TGCAGTGCTAGGTTTGAGACCCAGTACTTC	CSARFETQYF
.	TRBD2	19	TRBV5-1	TRBJ2-1	TGCGCCAGCAGCTTGTACTGGACTAGCGACGAAATGGACTACAATGAGCAGTTCTTC	CASSLYWTSDEMDYNEQFF
.	.	18	TRBV7-6	TRBJ2-7	TGTGCCAGCAGCTTAATGGTTTCGGCCCTTGGCCCTTACTACGAGCAGTACTTC	CASSLMVSALGPYYEQYF
.	TRBD2	18	TRBV2	TRBJ2-3	TGTGCCAGCCAAAAACGACGTGCGGGGAGGGATAGCACAGATACGCAGTATTTT	CASQKRRAGRDSTDTQYF
.	.	14	TRBV30	TRBJ2-7	TGTGCCTGGAGTGTAAGGGGGGGCCAAGGAGAGCAGTACTTC	CAWSVRGGQGEQYF
.	TRBD2	15	TRBV4-2	TRBJ2-3	TGTGCCAGCAGCCATTATAGCGGGAACACAGATACGCAGTATTTT	CASSHYSGNTDTQYF
once	.	14	TRBV5-1	TRBJ1-5	TGCGCCAGCAGTCCTGGACATAGCAATCAGCCCCAGCATTTT	CASSPGHSNQPQHF
once	TRBD2	18	TRBV7-2	TRBJ2-2	TGTGCCAGCAGCCGCACCGGACTAGCGGGAGGAGGGACCGGGGAGCTGTTTTTT	CASSRTGLAGGGTGELFF
.	TRBD1	13	TRBV5-1	TRBJ2-7	TGCGCCAGCAGCTTCGACAGGGACTACGAGCAGTACTTC	CASSFDRDYEQYF
once	.	11	TRBV20-1	TRBJ2-3	TGCAGGGTGACTCGCACAGATACGCAGTATTTT	CRVTRTDTQYF
.	.	15	TRBV19	TRBJ1-3	TGTGCCAGTAGTATGGGTACAGTCTCTGGAAACACCATATATTTT	CASSMGTVSGNTIYF